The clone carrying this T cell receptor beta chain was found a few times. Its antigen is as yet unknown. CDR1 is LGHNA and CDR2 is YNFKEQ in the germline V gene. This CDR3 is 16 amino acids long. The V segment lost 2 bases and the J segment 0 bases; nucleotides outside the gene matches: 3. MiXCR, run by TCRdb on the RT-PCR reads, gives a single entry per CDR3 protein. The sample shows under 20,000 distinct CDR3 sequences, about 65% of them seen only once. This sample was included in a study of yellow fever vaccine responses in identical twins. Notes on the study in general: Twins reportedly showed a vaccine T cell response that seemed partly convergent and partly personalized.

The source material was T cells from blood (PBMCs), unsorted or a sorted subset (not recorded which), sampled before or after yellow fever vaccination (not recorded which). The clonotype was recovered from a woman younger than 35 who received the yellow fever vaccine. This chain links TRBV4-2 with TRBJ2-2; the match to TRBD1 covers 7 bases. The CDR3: CASSQRQGSNTGELFF. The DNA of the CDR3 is TGTGCCAGCAGCCAACGACAGGGCTCGAACACCGGGGAGCTGTTTTTT.